Sequencing of this T cell receptor beta chain was carried out in a study of cytomegalovirus exposure and HLA in healthy donors. The study's findings and limits: Some public TCRs appeared in many individuals, while most sequences were rare. Researchers counted 164 TCR beta chains as cytomegalovirus-associated.

This clone was seen once. The antigen is unknown. Here immunoSEQ multiplex PCR was the method, and the copy in TCRdb shows in-frame clones only, minus some. The sample has about 250,000 clones, roughly 90% seen once. The donors were part of the 120-subject validation cohort, which stood apart from the approximately 700-subject first cohort. Trimming shortened V by 0 bases and J by 0 bases, and 9 bases separated the two germline ends. Per germline, CDR1 SEHNR and CDR2 FQNEAQ (reference sequence). This CDR3 is built from 16 residues. The rearrangement joins TRBV7-9 to TRBJ1-3; a weak D match, TRBD1 (6 bases). The TCR was taken from a man aged 18 to 29 in good health and CMV-seropositive. The source material was PBMCs. CDR3 sequence: CASSLAGANSGNTIYF. The DNA of the CDR3 is TGTGCCAGCAGCTTAGCGGGGGCGAACTCTGGAAACACCATATATTTT.